The next 18 T cell receptor beta chains were all read from a single sample in a study of PD-1 blockade in classical Hodgkin lymphoma. Time point meaning: newly diagnosed, previously untreated cHL patient sample. The table came from immunoSEQ multiplex PCR; TCRdb's copy has only in-frame clones and leaves some out. The table records tens of thousands of clones, about 93% of them present only once. The source material was peripheral blood mononuclear cells (PBMCs). These receptors were collected from a human donor with classical Hodgkin lymphoma.

The chain recombines TRBV7-8 with TRBJ1-1; 9 nucleotides match TRBD1. This CDR3 contains 16 residues. Trimming at V came to 3 bases and at J to 0 bases, leaving 5 bases not matched to a gene. Germline V gives CDR1 SGHVS, CDR2 FQNEAQ. CDR3 bases: TGTGCCAGCAGCTTCAGGACAGGGGCTTTGAACACTGAAGCTTTCTTT. This encodes CASSFRTGALNTEAFF.

This chain joins TRBV7-2 and TRBJ1-2, with TRBD1 identical over 9 bases. The CDR3 totals 14 residues. V was clipped by 5 bases and J by 4 bases; unmatched bases: 5. Germline loops: CDR1 SGHTA, CDR2 FQGNSA. CDR3 coding DNA: TGTGCCAGCAGCCAGAGGGGACAGGGCTATGGCTACACCTTC. This encodes CASSQRGQGYGYTF.

This clone was recorded only once. The genes are TRBV28 and TRBJ2-7; D may be TRBD2 (6 bases). CDR1 and CDR2 (germline): MDHEN, SYDVKM. Trimming removed 7 bases at V and 6 bases at J, with 13 bases between. This CDR3 comprises 12 residues. The DNA of the CDR3 is TGTGCCAGCACCGCGGGGAGGCCCGAGCAGTACTTC. It encodes CASTAGRPEQYF.

The rearrangement joins TRBV19 to TRBJ1-5; 8 nucleotides agree with TRBD1. This CDR3 region has 16 residues. Germline values: CDR1 LNHDA, CDR2 SQIVND (reference sequence). The ends lost 6 bases at V and 0 bases at J; junction bases unmatched: 7. In nucleotides, the CDR3 is TGTGCCAGTAGCCGTTACAGGGGGTATAGCAATCAGCCCCAGCATTTT. It yields the protein CASSRYRGYSNQPQHF.

The V gene is TRBV27, the J gene TRBJ1-2, with 9 bases aligning to TRBD1. The CDR3 covers 14 residues. V lost 6 bases, J lost 8 bases, and 10 bases stayed unmatched. Looked up from germline, CDR1 is MNHEY and CDR2 is SMNVEV (reference sequence). CDR3 bases: TGTGCCAGCAGCAGAAACCCGGGACAGGGCGGCTACACCTTC. This gives the protein CASSRNPGQGGYTF.

J is TRBJ2-3 and V is TRBV5-1; D not resolved. The CDR3 contains 14 residues. Germline lookup yields CDR1 SGHRS and CDR2 YFSETQ. The V end was cut by 0 bases, the J end by 0 bases, with 5 bases between. The CDR3 here is CASSLARSTDTQYF. As DNA, the CDR3 is TGCGCCAGCAGCTTGGCTAGAAGCACAGATACGCAGTATTTT.

V is TRBV5-4 and J is TRBJ2-2; D might be TRBD1 (6 bases). The germline gives CDR1 SGHNT, CDR2 YYREEE (reference sequence). The CDR3 extends over 16 amino acids. Trimming took off 0 bases at V and 1 base at J, with 10 bases between the two ends. CDR3 coding DNA: TGTGCCAGCAGCTTGGGAGGACAGAGGAACACCGGGGAGCTGTTTTTT. Its protein is CASSLGGQRNTGELFF.

This rearrangement joins TRBV4-3 to TRBJ1-2; 7 positions agree with TRBD1. V was clipped by 0 bases and J by 4 bases; unmatched bases: 5. The CDR3 has 15 residues. CDR1 and CDR2 (germline): LGHNA, YSLEER. The CDR3 sequence: CASSQDHTGVYGYTF. DNA of the CDR3: TGCGCCAGCAGCCAAGATCATACAGGGGTCTATGGCTACACCTTC.

This chain uses TRBV6-1 with TRBJ1-1, with 7 bases fitting TRBD1. This CDR3 is built from 15 residues. Trimming took 5 bases from V and 5 from J; bases not matched to a gene: 11. Germline CDR1 is MNHNS and CDR2 is SASEGT. For the CDR3, the DNA is TGTGCCAGCAGTAAATTACCGGGACAGTCGACTGAAGCTTTCTTT. Its translation is CASSKLPGQSTEAFF.

The V gene is TRBV28, the J gene TRBJ1-1, with D unclear. From germline, CDR1 is MDHEN and CDR2 SYDVKM. CDR3 size: 12 residues. With 2 bases removed from V and 1 base from J, the gap between germline ends came to 2 bases. In nucleotides, the CDR3 is TGTGCCAGCAGTTTAAGGAACACTGAAGCTTTCTTT. This sequence encodes CASSLRNTEAFF.

This clone was counted a few times. V is TRBV7-2 and J is TRBJ1-1; D gene unclear. Per germline, CDR1 SGHTA and CDR2 FQGNSA. The CDR3 is 14 residues long. The germline V and J ends were trimmed by 0 bases and 5 bases, with 10 bases remaining between them. CDR3 sequence reads: CASSLAAGGTEAFF. CDR3 in DNA: TGTGCCAGCAGCTTAGCGGCCGGAGGGACTGAAGCTTTCTTT.

The rearrangement links TRBV6-1 to TRBJ2-5, with TRBD2 as a possible D gene (6 bases). The CDR3 sequence is 13 residues long. Deletions cut 11 bases from V and 2 bases from J, with 15 bases between. Per germline, CDR1 MNHNS and CDR2 SASEGT. As DNA, the CDR3 is TGTGCCGGGGGACTGACAGTACAAGAGACCCAGTACTTC. Amino acids: CAGGLTVQETQYF.

The rearrangement links TRBV9 to TRBJ2-1, with D unclear. CDR3 size: 12 residues. Between the trimmed V and J ends, which lost 5 bases and 9 bases, there was a span of 12 bases. CDR1 is SGDLS, CDR2 YYNGEE, per germline. CDR3 in DNA: TGTGCCAGCAGTGGTCCTGGCCTTGAGCAGTTCTTC. Translation: CASSGPGLEQFF.

The chain is built from TRBV6-6 and TRBJ2-3; 9 positions agree with TRBD2. Germline assignment: CDR1 MNHNY and CDR2 SVGAGI (reference sequence). The CDR3 length is 15 residues. V trimming: 2 bases; J trimming: 5 bases; junction bases outside the gene matches: 5. The CDR3 nucleotides read TGTGCCAGCAGTTACGGGCTAGCGGGGTTAGATACGCAGTATTTT. It is translated as CASSYGLAGLDTQYF.

The gene calls are TRBV4-3 and TRBJ2-7; TRBD2 matches 11 bases. The CDR3 has 17 residues. CDR1 and CDR2 (germline): LGHNA, YSLEER. V shed 4 bases, J shed 2 bases, and the junction held 10 bases outside the gene matches. The CDR3 loop reads CASSPILAGGTPYEQYF. DNA of the CDR3: TGCGCCAGCAGCCCTATTTTAGCGGGAGGGACACCCTACGAGCAGTACTTC.

This clone was observed a single time. The chain combines TRBV9 with TRBJ2-3; the D is unclear. V was cut by 0 bases and J by 8 bases, with 13 bases left in between. From germline, CDR1 is SGDLS and CDR2 YYNGEE. The CDR3 covers 14 residues. The CDR3 nucleotides are TGTGCCAGCAGCGTAGACGGTGGTGGATTTACGCAGTATTTT. The encoded protein is CASSVDGGGFTQYF.

The chain recombines TRBV6-5 with TRBJ1-2; 7 positions agree with TRBD1. V shed 11 bases and J 4 bases; nucleotides not matched to a gene: 10. Germline lookup yields CDR1 MNHEY and CDR2 SVGAGI. The CDR3 spans 13 residues. CDR3 nucleotide sequence: TGTGCCGGCGCTCCGACAGGGTTCTATGGCTACACCTTC. This encodes CAGAPTGFYGYTF.

The genes are TRBV19 and TRBJ2-6; TRBD2 might be the D (7 bases). V lost 9 bases and J 0 bases, leaving 21 bases between the germline ends. CDR1 and CDR2 (germline): LNHDA, SQIVND (reference sequence). The CDR3 runs to 18 residues. The chain's CDR3 is CASGGRGSASSGANVLTF. In DNA, the CDR3 is TGTGCCAGCGGGGGGCGGGGCTCTGCAAGCTCTGGGGCCAACGTCCTGACTTTC.